This T cell receptor beta chain was sequenced for a study of T cell repertoires in cytomegalovirus infection. On the study more broadly: As its CMV epitopes, the study selected recently identified HLA-C-restricted and well-studied HLA-B-restricted targets. A matching HLA type, together with CMV infection, was signaled by public TCR beta signatures. Whole-study results and caveats: Dominant in the ex vivo response were TCR beta clonotypes restricted by HLA-C and specific for CMV. Cumulative public TCR beta family frequency identified CMV carriers with the relevant HLA.

TCRdb re-called the reads with MiXCR, one entry per CDR3 protein. The sample has roughly 570,000 distinct CDR3 sequences; 40% are singletons. This clonotype was counted a few times. Its specificity is unknown. Source: cultured PBMCs, taken from culture after CMV antigen stimulation. This sequence originates from a human donor in good health (CMV status not recorded). Some clones in this sample may be carry-over from other donors' samples.

Written as DNA, the CDR3 is TGTGCCAGCAGGGTCATGAACACTGAAGCTTTCTTT. Translating gives CASRVMNTEAFF. The rearrangement links TRBV28 to TRBJ1-1; D is unresolved. Germline-derived CDR1 and CDR2 are MDHEN and SYDVKM. This CDR3 region has 12 residues. Trimming took off 6 bases at V and 0 bases at J, with 5 bases between the two ends.